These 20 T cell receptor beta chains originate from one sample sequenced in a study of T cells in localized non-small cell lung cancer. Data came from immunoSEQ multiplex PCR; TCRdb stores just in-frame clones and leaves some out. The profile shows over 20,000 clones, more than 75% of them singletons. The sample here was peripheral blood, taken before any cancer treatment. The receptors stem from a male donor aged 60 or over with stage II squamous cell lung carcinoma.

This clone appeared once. The CDR3 DNA follows: TGTGCCAACAAAGGGTTTGGCTACACCTTC. Protein product: CANKGFGYTF. The rearrangement joins TRBV5-8 to TRBJ1-2; D is undetermined. V gave up 9 bases and J gave up 7 bases, with 10 bases separating them. This CDR3 comprises 10 residues. Germline CDR1 SGHTS, CDR2 YDEGEE.

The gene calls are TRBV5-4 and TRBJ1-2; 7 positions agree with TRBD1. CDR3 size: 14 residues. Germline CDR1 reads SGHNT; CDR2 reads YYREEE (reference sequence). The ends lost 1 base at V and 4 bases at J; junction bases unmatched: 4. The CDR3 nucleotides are TGTGCCAGCAGCTTGACAGGGGTTAGCTATGGCTACACCTTC. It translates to CASSLTGVSYGYTF.

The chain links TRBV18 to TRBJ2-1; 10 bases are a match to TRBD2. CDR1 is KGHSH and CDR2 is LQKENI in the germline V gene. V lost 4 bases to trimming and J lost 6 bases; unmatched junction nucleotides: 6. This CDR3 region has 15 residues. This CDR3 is CASSQLAGRRNEQFF. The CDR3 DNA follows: TGTGCCAGCTCACAACTAGCGGGAAGACGCAATGAGCAGTTCTTC.

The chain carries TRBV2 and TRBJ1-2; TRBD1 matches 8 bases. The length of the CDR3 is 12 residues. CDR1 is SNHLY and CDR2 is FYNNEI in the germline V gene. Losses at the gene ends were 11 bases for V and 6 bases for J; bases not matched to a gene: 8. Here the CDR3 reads CARQIQGDGYTF. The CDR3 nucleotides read TGTGCCCGGCAGATACAGGGGGATGGCTACACCTTC.

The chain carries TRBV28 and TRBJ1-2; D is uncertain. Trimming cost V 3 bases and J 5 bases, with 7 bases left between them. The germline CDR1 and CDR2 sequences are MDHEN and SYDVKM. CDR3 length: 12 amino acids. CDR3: CASSFGQYGYTF. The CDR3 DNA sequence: TGTGCCAGCAGTTTCGGTCAGTATGGCTACACCTTC.

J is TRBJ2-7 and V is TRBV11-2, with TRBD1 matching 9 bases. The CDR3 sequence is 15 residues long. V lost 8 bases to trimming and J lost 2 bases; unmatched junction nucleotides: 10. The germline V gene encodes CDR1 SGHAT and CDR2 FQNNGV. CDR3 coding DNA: TGTGCCAGCCGGGCCCCGGGACAGGGAACCTACGAGCAGTACTTC. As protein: CASRAPGQGTYEQYF.

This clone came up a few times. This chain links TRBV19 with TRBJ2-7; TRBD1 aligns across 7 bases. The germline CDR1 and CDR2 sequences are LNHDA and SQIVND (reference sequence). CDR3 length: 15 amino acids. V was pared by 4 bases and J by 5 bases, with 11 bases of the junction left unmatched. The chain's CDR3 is CASSTSLGTAHEQYF. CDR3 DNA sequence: TGTGCCAGTAGTACTAGTTTGGGGACAGCCCACGAGCAGTACTTC.

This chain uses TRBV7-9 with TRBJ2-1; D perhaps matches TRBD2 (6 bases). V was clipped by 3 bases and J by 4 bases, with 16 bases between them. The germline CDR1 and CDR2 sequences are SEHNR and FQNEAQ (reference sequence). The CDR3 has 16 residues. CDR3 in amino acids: CASSLGGTLYYNEQFF. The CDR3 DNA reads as TGTGCCAGCAGCTTGGGCGGGACTTTATATTACAATGAGCAGTTCTTC.

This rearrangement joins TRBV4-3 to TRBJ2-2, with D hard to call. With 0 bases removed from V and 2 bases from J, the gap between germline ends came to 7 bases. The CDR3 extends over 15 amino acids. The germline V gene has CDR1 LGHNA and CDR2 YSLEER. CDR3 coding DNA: TGCGCCAGCAGCCAAGAAAGTTTTAACACCGGGGAGCTGTTTTTT. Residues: CASSQESFNTGELFF.

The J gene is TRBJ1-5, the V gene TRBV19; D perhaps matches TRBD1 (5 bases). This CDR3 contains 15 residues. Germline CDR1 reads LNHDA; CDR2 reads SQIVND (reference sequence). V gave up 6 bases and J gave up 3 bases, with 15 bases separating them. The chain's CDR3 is CASRTGGGPNQPQHF. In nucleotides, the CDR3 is TGTGCCAGTAGGACCGGGGGGGGACCCAATCAGCCCCAGCATTTT.

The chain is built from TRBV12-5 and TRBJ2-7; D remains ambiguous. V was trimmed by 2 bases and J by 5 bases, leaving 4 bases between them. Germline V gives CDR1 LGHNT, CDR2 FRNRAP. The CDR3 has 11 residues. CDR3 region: CASGLIHEQYF. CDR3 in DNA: TGTGCTAGTGGTTTGATCCACGAGCAGTACTTC.

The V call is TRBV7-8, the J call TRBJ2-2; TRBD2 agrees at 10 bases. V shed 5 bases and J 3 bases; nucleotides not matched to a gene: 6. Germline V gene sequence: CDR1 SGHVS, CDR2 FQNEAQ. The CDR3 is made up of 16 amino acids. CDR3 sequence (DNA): TGTGCCAGCAGCCAAAGCGGGGGGGCGGACACCGGGGAGCTGTTTTTT. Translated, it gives CASSQSGGADTGELFF. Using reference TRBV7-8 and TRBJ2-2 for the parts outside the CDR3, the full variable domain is GAGVSQSPRYKVAKRGQDVALRCDPISGHVSLFWYQQALGQGPEFLTYFQNEAQLDKSGLPSDRFFAERPEGSVSTLKIQRTQQEDSAVYLCASSQSGGADTGELFFGEGSRLTVL.

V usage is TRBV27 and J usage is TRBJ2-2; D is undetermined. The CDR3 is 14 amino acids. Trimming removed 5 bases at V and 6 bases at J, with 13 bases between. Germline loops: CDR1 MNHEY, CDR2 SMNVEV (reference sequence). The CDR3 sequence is CASSPQTGPGELFF. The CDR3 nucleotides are TGTGCCAGCAGTCCCCAAACTGGGCCCGGGGAGCTGTTTTTT.

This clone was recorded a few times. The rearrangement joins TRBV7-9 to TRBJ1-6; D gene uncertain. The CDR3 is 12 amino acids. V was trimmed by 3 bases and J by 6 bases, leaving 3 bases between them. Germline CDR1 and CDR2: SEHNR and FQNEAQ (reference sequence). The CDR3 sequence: CASSLINSPLHF. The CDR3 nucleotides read TGTGCCAGCAGCTTGATTAATTCACCCCTCCACTTT.

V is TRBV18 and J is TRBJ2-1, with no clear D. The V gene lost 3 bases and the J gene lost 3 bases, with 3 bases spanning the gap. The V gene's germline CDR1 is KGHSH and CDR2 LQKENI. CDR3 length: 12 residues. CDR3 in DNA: TGTGCCAGCTCACCGGGCTACAATGAGCAGTTCTTC. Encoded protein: CASSPGYNEQFF.

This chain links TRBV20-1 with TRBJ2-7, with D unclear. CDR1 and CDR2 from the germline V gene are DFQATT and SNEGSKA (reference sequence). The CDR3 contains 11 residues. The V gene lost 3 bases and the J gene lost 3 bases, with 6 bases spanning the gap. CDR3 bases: TGCAGTGCTAGGGTTGGCTACGAGCAGTACTTC. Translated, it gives CSARVGYEQYF.

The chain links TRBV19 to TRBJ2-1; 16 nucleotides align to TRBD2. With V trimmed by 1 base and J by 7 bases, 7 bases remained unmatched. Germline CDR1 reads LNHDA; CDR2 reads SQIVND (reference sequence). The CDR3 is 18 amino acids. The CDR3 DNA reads TGTGCCAGTAGTATAGCTGGTGGGACTAGCGGGAGGGCGAATGAGCAGTTCTTC. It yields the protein CASSIAGGTSGRANEQFF.

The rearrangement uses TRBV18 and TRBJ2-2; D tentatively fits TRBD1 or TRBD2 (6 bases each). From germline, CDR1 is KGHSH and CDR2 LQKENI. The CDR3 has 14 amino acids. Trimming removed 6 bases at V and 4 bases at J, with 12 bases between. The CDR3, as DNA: TGTGCCAGCTCTGAAGAGGGGGGCACCGGGGAGCTGTTTTTT. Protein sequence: CASSEEGGTGELFF.

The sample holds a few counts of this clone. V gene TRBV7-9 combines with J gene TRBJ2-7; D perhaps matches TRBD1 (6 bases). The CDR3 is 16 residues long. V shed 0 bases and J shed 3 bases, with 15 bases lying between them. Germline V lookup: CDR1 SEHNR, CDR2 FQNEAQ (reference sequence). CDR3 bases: TGTGCCAGCAGCTTAGCGCTGAGAGGGGGTGACTACGAGCAGTACTTC. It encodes CASSLALRGGDYEQYF.

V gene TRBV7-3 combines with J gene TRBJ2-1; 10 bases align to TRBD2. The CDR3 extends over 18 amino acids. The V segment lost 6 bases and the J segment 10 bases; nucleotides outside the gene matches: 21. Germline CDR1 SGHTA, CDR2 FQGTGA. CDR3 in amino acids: CASSLHQRASGGLTEQFF. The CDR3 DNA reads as TGTGCCAGCAGTTTACATCAACGAGCTAGCGGGGGACTCACGGAGCAGTTCTTC.